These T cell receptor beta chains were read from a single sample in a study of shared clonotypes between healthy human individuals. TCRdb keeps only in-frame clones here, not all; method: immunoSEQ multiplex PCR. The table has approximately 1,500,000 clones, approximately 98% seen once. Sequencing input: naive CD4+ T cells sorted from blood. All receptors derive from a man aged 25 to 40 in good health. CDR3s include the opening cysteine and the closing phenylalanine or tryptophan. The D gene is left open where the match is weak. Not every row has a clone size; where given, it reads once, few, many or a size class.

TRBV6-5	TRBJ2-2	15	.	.	TGTGCCAGCAGTTACTCGGTGCGGTACACCGGGGAGCTGTTTTTT	CASSYSVRYTGELFF
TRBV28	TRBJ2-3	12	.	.	TGTGCCAGCAGTTACAGCACAGATACGCAGTATTTT	CASSYSTDTQYF
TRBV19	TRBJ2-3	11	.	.	TGTGCCATCGGGAGCACAGATACGCAGTATTTT	CAIGSTDTQYF
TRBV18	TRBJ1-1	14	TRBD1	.	TGTGCCAGCTCACCAGTACAGGGGGACACTGAAGCTTTCTTT	CASSPVQGDTEAFF
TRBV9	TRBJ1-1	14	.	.	TGTGCCAGCAGCGTAACAGGCAAGAACACTGAAGCTTTCTTT	CASSVTGKNTEAFF
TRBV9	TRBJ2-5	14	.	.	TGTGCCAGCAGCGTAGGTGTGCACCAAGAGACCCAGTACTTC	CASSVGVHQETQYF
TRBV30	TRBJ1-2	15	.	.	TGTGCCTGGAGGATAGGGCTTACAGCTAACTATGGCTACACCTTC	CAWRIGLTANYGYTF
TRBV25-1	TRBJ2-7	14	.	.	TGTGCCAGCAGTGATCCAGGGGCGAGCTACGAGCAGTACTTC	CASSDPGASYEQYF
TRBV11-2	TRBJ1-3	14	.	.	TGTGCCAGCAGTAGTACCAGGTCTGGAAACACCATATATTTT	CASSSTRSGNTIYF
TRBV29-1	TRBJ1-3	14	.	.	TGCAGCGTGGCTATCCTCGGGGGTGGAAACACCATATATTTT	CSVAILGGGNTIYF
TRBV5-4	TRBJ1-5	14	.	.	TGTGCCAGTTCCCGAGAACCGAACGATCAGCCCCAGCATTTT	CASSREPNDQPQHF
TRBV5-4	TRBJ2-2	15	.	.	TGTGCCAGCAGGATGGGCCATACGAACACCGGGGAGCTGTTTTTT	CASRMGHTNTGELFF
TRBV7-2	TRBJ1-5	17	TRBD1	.	TGTGCCAGCAGCTTAAGGGGGACAGCATATAGCAATCAGCCCCAGCATTTT	CASSLRGTAYSNQPQHF
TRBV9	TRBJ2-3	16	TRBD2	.	TGTGCCAGCACCCCCGGGGGGGATTTTATCACAGATACGCAGTATTTT	CASTPGGDFITDTQYF
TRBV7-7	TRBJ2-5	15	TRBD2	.	TGTGCTAGCACCCCGACTAGCGGGTACCAAGAGACCCAGTACTTC	CASTPTSGYQETQYF
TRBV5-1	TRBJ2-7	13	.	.	TGCGCCAGCAGCAAGGACCCCACCTACGAGCAGTACTTC	CASSKDPTYEQYF
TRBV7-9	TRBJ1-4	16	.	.	TGTGCCAGCAGCTTATCCAGGGAGGCAACTAATGAAAAACTGTTTTTT	CASSLSREATNEKLFF
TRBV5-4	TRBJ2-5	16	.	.	TGTGCCAGCAGCTTGGGTGGGGGGACTCCCCAAGAGACCCAGTACTTC	CASSLGGGTPQETQYF
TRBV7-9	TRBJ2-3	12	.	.	TGTGCCGGACGGTCAGGCGGAGATACGCAGTATTTT	CAGRSGGDTQYF
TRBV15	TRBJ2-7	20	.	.	TGTGCCACCAGCAGAGACCCCCGCGTCTCAGGGGCGTTGAGAACCTACGAGCAGTACTTC	CATSRDPRVSGALRTYEQYF
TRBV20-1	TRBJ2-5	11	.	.	TGCAGTGCTGTCTTCCAAGAGACCCAGTACTTC	CSAVFQETQYF
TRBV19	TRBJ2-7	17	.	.	TGTGCCAGTAGTATAGATCTGGAGAGGGCGGGTCTCTACGAGCAGTACTTC	CASSIDLERAGLYEQYF
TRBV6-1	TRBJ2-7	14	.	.	TGTGCCAGCAGTGCAACGGGACACTCCTACGAGCAGTACTTC	CASSATGHSYEQYF
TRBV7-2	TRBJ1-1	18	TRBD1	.	TGTGCCAGCAGCTTATTTACCGGACAGGGGGTGTTGTACACTGAAGCTTTCTTT	CASSLFTGQGVLYTEAFF
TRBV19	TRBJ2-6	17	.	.	TGTGCCAGTAGTATTCCCTCGACACTTTCAGAGGCCAACGTCCTGACTTTC	CASSIPSTLSEANVLTF
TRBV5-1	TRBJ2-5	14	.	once	TGCGCCAGCAGCTTGATCAGGGGCCTGGAGACCCAGTACTTC	CASSLIRGLETQYF
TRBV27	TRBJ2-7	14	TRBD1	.	TGTGCCAGCTCTGGGGGACAGGGGGCCTACGAGCAGTACTTC	CASSGGQGAYEQYF
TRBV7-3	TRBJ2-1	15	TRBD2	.	TGTGCCAGCAGCTTAGGGACTAGTGGTTTCAATGAGCAGTTCTTC	CASSLGTSGFNEQFF
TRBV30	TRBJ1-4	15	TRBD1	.	TGTGCCTGGAGGAGGACAGGGTCTTTTAATGAAAAACTGTTTTTT	CAWRRTGSFNEKLFF
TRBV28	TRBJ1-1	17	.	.	TGTGCCAGCAGTCCACAGACAGGAATGGAAGGTTCGTCTGAAGCTTTCTTT	CASSPQTGMEGSSEAFF
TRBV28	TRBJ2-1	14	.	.	TGTGCCAGCAGAGAAGGGACTGTAACTGGCGAGCAGTTCTTC	CASREGTVTGEQFF
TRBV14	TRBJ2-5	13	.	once	TGTGCCAGCAGCCAAGATCTCGCTGGACCCCAGTACTTC	CASSQDLAGPQYF
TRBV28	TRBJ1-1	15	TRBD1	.	TGTGCCAGCAATACTTGGGACAGGGTACTTACTGAAGCTTTCTTT	CASNTWDRVLTEAFF
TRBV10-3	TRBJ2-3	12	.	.	TGTGCCATCAGTGCAGGGACAGATACGCAGTATTTT	CAISAGTDTQYF
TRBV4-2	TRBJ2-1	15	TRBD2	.	TGTGCCAGCAGCCAACCTAGCGGGACCCTCAATGAGCAGTTCTTC	CASSQPSGTLNEQFF
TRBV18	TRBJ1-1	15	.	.	TGTGCCAGCTCACAGATTTCCGGGACATCAAATGAAGCTTTCTTT	CASSQISGTSNEAFF
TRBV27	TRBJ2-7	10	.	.	TGTGCCAGCAGTCTGGACGAGCAGTACTTC	CASSLDEQYF
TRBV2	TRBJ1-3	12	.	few	TGTGCCAGCAGTGTTGGCGGAAACACCATATATTTT	CASSVGGNTIYF
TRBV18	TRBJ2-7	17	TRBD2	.	TGTGCCAGCTCACCATCTATCGGAGCTATAGCGGGAAGCGAGCAGTACTTC	CASSPSIGAIAGSEQYF
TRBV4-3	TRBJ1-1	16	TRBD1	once	TGCGCCAGCAGCCAGCGGACAGGGGTTGCGAACACTGAAGCTTTCTTT	CASSQRTGVANTEAFF
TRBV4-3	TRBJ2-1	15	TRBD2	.	TGCGCCAGCAGCCAAGGTCGCGGGAGAAACAATGAGCAGTTCTTC	CASSQGRGRNNEQFF
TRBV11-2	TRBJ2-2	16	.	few	TGTGCCAGCAGCTTGAGTCGTCAGGGAAGGGCCGGGGAGCTGTTTTTT	CASSLSRQGRAGELFF